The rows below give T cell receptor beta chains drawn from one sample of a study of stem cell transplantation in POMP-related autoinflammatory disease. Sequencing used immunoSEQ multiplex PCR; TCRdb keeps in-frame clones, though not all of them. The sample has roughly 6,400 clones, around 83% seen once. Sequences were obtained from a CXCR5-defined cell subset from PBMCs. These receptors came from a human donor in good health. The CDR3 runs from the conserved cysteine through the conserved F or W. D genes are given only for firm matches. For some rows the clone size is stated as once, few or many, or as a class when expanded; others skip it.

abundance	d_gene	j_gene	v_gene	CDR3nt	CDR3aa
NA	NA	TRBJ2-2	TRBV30	TGTGCCTGGAGTGTGGGGACGAACACCGGGGAGCTGTTTTTT	CAWSVGTNTGELFF
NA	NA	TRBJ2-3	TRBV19	TGTGCCAGTAGTATTGGCAGGGGATTAGATACGCAGTATTTT	CASSIGRGLDTQYF
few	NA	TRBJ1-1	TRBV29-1	TGCAGCGTTAGGCGGACAGTTATGAACACTGAAGCTTTCTTT	CSVRRTVMNTEAFF
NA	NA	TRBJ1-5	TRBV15	TGTGCCACCAGCGAGGATTACAATCAGCCCCAGCATTTT	CATSEDYNQPQHF
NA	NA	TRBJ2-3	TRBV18	TGTGCCAGCTCACTCGGTGGCACAGATACGCAGTATTTT	CASSLGGTDTQYF
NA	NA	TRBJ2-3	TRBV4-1	TGCGCCAGCAGCTCTTCAGGGGGGGGACGCCTAGATACGCAGTATTTT	CASSSSGGGRLDTQYF
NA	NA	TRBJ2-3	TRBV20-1	TGCAGTGCTAGGCCGCCAGATACGCAGTATTTT	CSARPPDTQYF
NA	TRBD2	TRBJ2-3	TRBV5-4	TGTGCCAGCAGCTTGGGGCGGGGGGGCTTCACAGATACGCAGTATTTT	CASSLGRGGFTDTQYF
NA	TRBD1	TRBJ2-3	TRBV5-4	TGTGCCAGCAGCGTGGGACAGGGTGCAGATACGCAGTATTTT	CASSVGQGADTQYF
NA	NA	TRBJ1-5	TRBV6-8	TGTGCCAGCAGTTACTCGGTTCGACACCTCCCAGGGAAGGTCCAGCATTTT	CASSYSVRHLPGKVQHF